Detailed here is one T cell receptor beta chain. Its antigen is still unknown. The entry originates in a study of CXCR3-negative and CXCR3-positive naive CD8 T cells. Whole-study results and caveats: A higher hydrophobicity marked the TRB CDR3s of CXCR3-positive naive cells versus CXCR3-negative naive cells.

The authors made the TRB cDNA libraries by 5' RACE using UMI labels. TCRdb reprocessed the 5' RACE reads, with one entry per CDR3 protein and no DNA. The sample data list some 120,000 distinct CDR3 sequences. CDR1 is SGHTA, CDR2 FQGTGA, per germline. The CDR3 spans 13 residues. Sequencing was performed on naive CXCR3+ CD8+ T cells from blood. As to subset: CD45RO-CCR7+CD27+CD95- naive CD8+ T cells expressing CXCR3 (TNR3+). J is TRBJ2-7 and V is TRBV7-3; TCRdb names TRBD1, which stays unverified in the absence of DNA. The TCR was taken from a human donor in good health. Some clones in this sample may be carry-over from other donors' samples. The CDR3 sequence: CASSFGQGYEQYF.